The T cell receptor (beta chain) described here comes from a study of shared clonotypes between healthy human individuals. Sorted subsets were amplified in replicate PCRs using around 220 ng DNA, about 30,000 T cell genomes. Per the study methods: ImmunoSEQ gave junction-only sequences without quality scores, so filtering differed. TCRdb keeps only in-frame clones here, not all; method: immunoSEQ multiplex PCR. V, J and clone size reflect that table, while D and trimming were determined from the DNA. The table has 640,000 or so clones, 55% to 75% seen once. V was pared by 6 bases and J by 3 bases, with 5 bases between. Germline CDR1 is MNHEY and CDR2 is SVGAGI. The CDR3 runs 11 residues. Regarding the study as a whole: Relative to their counterparts shared across all four donors, non-shared clonotypes exhibited diminished generation probabilities.

Remarks on this clone: Its antigen remains unknown.

Caucasian adults living in Nashville, Tennessee, provided all samples. Sequencing used memory CD4+ T cells sorted from blood. Subset reported: CD45RA-negative fraction. The V and J genes are TRBV6-5 and TRBJ1-2; no clear D. The TCR was taken from a woman in her twenties or thirties in good health. The DNA of the CDR3 is TGTGCCAGCAGCCGCGACTATGGCTACACCTTC. It codes for CASSRDYGYTF.